This T cell receptor (beta chain) was sequenced in a study of shared clonotypes between healthy human individuals. With 4 bases clipped from V and 3 bases from J, the junction kept 7 bases outside the gene matches. The CDR3 contains 15 residues. The V gene's germline CDR1 is SGHRS and CDR2 YFSETQ. Findings and caveats of the study: Blood alone was sampled, and tissue repertoires likely differ.

Worth noting for this clone: Its matching antigen is unknown.

The table came from immunoSEQ multiplex PCR; TCRdb's copy has only in-frame clones and leaves some out. The sample holds some 2.4 million clones, roughly 93% seen once. This receptor was taken from a man aged 18 to 29 in good health. Some clones in this sample may be carry-over from other donors' samples. The chain uses TRBV5-1 and TRBJ2-3, with TRBD2 matching over 8 bases. The sequencing sample was made of naive CD4+ T cells from PBMCs. Documented subset: CD45RA+ positively selected. This CDR3 is CASSLSGSGTDTQYF. In DNA, the CDR3 is TGCGCCAGCAGCCTCAGCGGGAGTGGAACAGATACGCAGTATTTT.